The 21 T cell receptor beta chains below come from one sample, sequenced in a study of early T cells in non-severe SARS-CoV-2 infection. TCRdb processed the 5' RACE reads anew with MiXCR; each CDR3 protein has one entry. The sample carries some 50,000 distinct CDR3 sequences, over 8% recorded once. Sequencing input: whole blood. The receptors here all came from an adult who was a healthcare worker with PCR-confirmed SARS-CoV-2 infection or an uninfected control (not recorded which).

Only a few counts were recorded for this clonotype. The chain's CDR3 is CASSLFRGAEGANVLTF. The CDR3 DNA reads as TGTGCCAGCAGCTTGTTTCGGGGGGCGGAAGGGGCCAACGTCCTGACTTTC. This sequence joins TRBV5-4 and TRBJ2-6; D is possibly TRBD2 (7 bases). Germline V lookup: CDR1 SGHNT, CDR2 YYREEE (reference sequence). CDR3 length: 17 residues. V lost 1 base and J lost 4, with 15 bases in between.

This clonotype was detected ten times or more. V is TRBV4-2 and J is TRBJ2-3, with TRBD2 identical over 7 bases. V lost 4 bases and J lost 6; bases outside the gene matches: 10. Germline V gives CDR1 LGHNA, CDR2 YNFKEQ. This CDR3 has 15 residues. CDR3 sequence reads: CASSPTARGYDTQYF. For the CDR3, the DNA is TGTGCCAGCAGCCCAACCGCGCGGGGGTATGATACGCAGTATTTT.

This clonotype appeared many times. The chain links TRBV11-2 to TRBJ2-2; perhaps TRBD1 as D (5 bases). This CDR3 spans 16 amino acids. CDR1 is SGHAT and CDR2 is FQNNGV in the germline V gene. Trimming shortened V by 6 bases and J by 0 bases, and 14 bases separated the two germline ends. The CDR3: CASRPTEITNTGELFF. The CDR3 DNA reads TGTGCCAGCAGACCGACAGAGATTACGAACACCGGGGAGCTGTTTTTT.

The chain has TRBV2 and TRBJ1-2, with a weak D call TRBD1 (5 bases). The CDR3 sequence is 14 residues long. The germline V and J ends were trimmed by 2 bases and 5 bases, with 12 bases remaining between them. Germline CDR1 reads SNHLY; CDR2 reads FYNNEI. The CDR3 bases are TGTGCCAGCAGTGAATTTGGGGACGGTTATGGCTACACCTTC. The encoded protein is CASSEFGDGYGYTF.

The chain combines TRBV12-3 or TRBV12-4 with TRBJ2-1; D is undetermined. Trimming took off 1 base at V and 11 bases at J, with 9 bases between the two ends. The CDR3 runs to 12 residues. CDR3 protein: CASSLESSQQFF. The DNA of the CDR3 is TGTGCCAGCAGTTTAGAGAGCAGCCAGCAGTTCTTC.

This chain links TRBV5-1 with TRBJ2-7, with D unresolved. V lost 0 bases to trimming and J lost 6 bases, with 16 bases between them. CDR1 is SGHRS and CDR2 is YFSETQ in the germline V gene. The CDR3 covers 15 residues. The CDR3 sequence: CASSLEVGIYREQYF. The CDR3 DNA sequence: TGCGCCAGCAGCTTGGAGGTAGGGATATACCGCGAGCAGTACTTC.

This clonotype was counted ten times or more. The chain carries TRBV12-3 or TRBV12-4 and TRBJ2-5; 9 bases are shared with TRBD1. With 5 bases clipped from V and 5 bases from J, the junction kept 9 bases outside the gene matches. The CDR3 sequence is 15 residues long. For the CDR3, the DNA is TGTGCCAGCAGTCCTCCGGGACAGGGAAAGGAGACCCAGTACTTC. This translates into CASSPPGQGKETQYF.

At least ten counts were recorded for this clonotype. This chain joins TRBV7-2 and TRBJ2-3; tentatively, D is TRBD1 (6 bases). Germline V lookup: CDR1 SGHTA, CDR2 FQGNSA. The CDR3 extends over 15 amino acids. Trimming took off 2 bases at V and 2 bases at J, with 11 bases between the two ends. CDR3 nucleotides: TGTGCCAGCAGCTTACAAACAGGGTTCACAGATACGCAGTATTTT. It encodes CASSLQTGFTDTQYF.

This clonotype was observed at least ten times. The chain joins TRBV16 to TRBJ1-6; D gene uncertain. V was cut by 4 bases and J by 10 bases, with 14 bases left in between. The CDR3 has 14 residues. CDR1 and CDR2 (germline): KGHSY, FQNENV. The CDR3 loop reads CASSLSERGSPLHF. CDR3 sequence (DNA): TGTGCCAGCAGCCTGTCAGAGCGGGGATCACCCCTCCACTTT. Based on the CDR3 plus reference TRBV16 and TRBJ1-6, the full variable domain is GEEVAQTPKHLVRGEGQKAKLYCAPIKGHSYVFWYQQVLKNEFKFLISFQNENVFDETGMPKERFSAKCLPNSPCSLEIQATKLEDSAVYFCASSLSERGSPLHFGNGTRLTVT.

This clonotype was counted ten times or more. J is TRBJ1-6 and V is TRBV18; 9 nucleotides match TRBD1. With 3 bases clipped from V and 6 bases from J, the junction kept 3 bases outside the gene matches. Germline V CDR1 and CDR2: KGHSH, LQKENI. This CDR3 region has 15 residues. This CDR3 reads CASSPTGQGNSPLHF. DNA of the CDR3: TGTGCCAGCTCACCGACGGGACAGGGTAATTCACCCCTCCACTTT.

This clonotype has at least ten counts. The rearrangement links TRBV20-1 to TRBJ2-3; either TRBD1 or TRBD2 may supply D (5 bases each). This CDR3 comprises 15 residues. Germline V gene data show CDR1 as DFQATT and CDR2 as SNEGSKA (reference sequence). V was trimmed by 0 bases and J by 2 bases, leaving 12 bases between them. The CDR3 protein is CSARDMTGTTDTQYF. Written as DNA, the CDR3 is TGCAGTGCTAGAGATATGACGGGGACCACAGATACGCAGTATTTT.

In this sample, this clonotype turned up many times. The chain employs TRBV6-6 and TRBJ2-7; D might be TRBD1 (5 bases). Germline values: CDR1 MNHNY, CDR2 SVGAGI (reference sequence). The CDR3 extends over 15 amino acids. The germline V and J ends were trimmed by 0 bases and 5 bases, with 14 bases remaining between them. The CDR3 loop reads CASSYSAGQGHEQYF. DNA of the CDR3: TGTGCCAGCAGTTACTCGGCTGGTCAGGGTCACGAGCAGTACTTC.

This clonotype was seen repeatedly, ten times or more. V usage is TRBV30 and J usage is TRBJ2-6, with D possibly being TRBD1 (6 bases). Deletions cut 5 bases from V and 0 bases from J, with 11 bases between. The germline gives CDR1 GTSNPN, CDR2 SVGIG (reference sequence). There are 15 residues in the CDR3. Here the CDR3 reads CAWGQIYSGANVLTF. For the CDR3, the DNA is TGTGCCTGGGGACAGATATACTCTGGGGCCAACGTCCTGACTTTC.

This rearrangement joins TRBV9 to TRBJ2-3; maybe TRBD2 (6 bases). Deletions cut 3 bases from V and 2 bases from J, with 16 bases between. Germline values: CDR1 SGDLS, CDR2 YYNGEE. This CDR3 is 16 amino acids long. DNA of the CDR3: TGTGCCAGCAGCGCCGATGCGGGACCGACCACAGATACGCAGTATTTT. Amino acid sequence: CASSADAGPTTDTQYF.

This clonotype has just a few counts. The J gene is TRBJ2-6, the V gene TRBV27; D is perhaps TRBD1 or TRBD2 (6 bases each). Per the germline V gene, CDR1 is MNHEY and CDR2 is SMNVEV (reference sequence). The CDR3 is made up of 18 amino acids. V was clipped by 7 bases and J by 2 bases, with 21 bases between them. The CDR3 loop reads CASTKGGVLVTGANVLTF. CDR3 in DNA: TGTGCCAGCACAAAGGGGGGAGTTCTGGTCACTGGGGCCAACGTCCTGACTTTC.

This clonotype has ten or more counts. The chain employs TRBV7-9 and TRBJ2-1; 12 positions agree with TRBD2. Per germline, CDR1 SEHNR and CDR2 FQNEAQ (reference sequence). The ends lost 5 bases at V and 8 bases at J; junction bases unmatched: 10. The CDR3 is 16 amino acids. The CDR3 DNA follows: TGTGCCAGCAGCCCCATACTAGCGGGAGGACTGGATGAGCAGTTCTTC. Translated: CASSPILAGGLDEQFF.

This clonotype occurred many times. The chain uses TRBV3-1 and TRBJ2-3; D is ambiguous. Germline V lookup: CDR1 LGHDT, CDR2 YNNKEL (reference sequence). Trimming stripped 1 base from V and 4 bases from J, with 18 bases between. This CDR3 comprises 17 residues. CDR3 region: CASSQGPGPVISDTQYF. CDR3 coding DNA: TGTGCCAGCAGCCAAGGCCCCGGCCCTGTTATCTCAGATACGCAGTATTTT.

This clonotype was seen ten or more times. The chain is built from TRBV7-9 and TRBJ1-6; 8 bases map to TRBD1. The CDR3 totals 17 residues. Germline assignment: CDR1 SEHNR and CDR2 FQNEAQ (reference sequence). The V gene end was trimmed by 3 bases and the J gene end by 2 bases; junction bases not matched to a gene: 6. The DNA for the CDR3 is TGTGCCAGCAGCTTCGGACAGGGAAGGGCCTATAATTCACCCCTCCACTTT. Amino acids: CASSFGQGRAYNSPLHF.

This clonotype turned up a few times. This chain links TRBV7-2 with TRBJ2-7; 14 bases fit TRBD2. The V gene end was trimmed by 5 bases and the J gene end by 3 bases; junction bases not matched to a gene: 3. This CDR3 comprises 15 residues. The germline CDR1 and CDR2 sequences are SGHTA and FQGNSA. The CDR3 spells CASSQGLAGDYEQYF. CDR3 sequence (DNA): TGTGCCAGCAGCCAGGGACTAGCGGGGGACTACGAGCAGTACTTC.

This clonotype was seen ten or more times. The CDR3 bases are TGTGCCAGCAGCTCCTCTAGCGGGAGTCGTCGGCAGTTCTTC. It yields the protein CASSSSSGSRRQFF. The chain is built from TRBV3-1 and TRBJ2-1, with TRBD2 matching 10 bases. V lost 5 bases to trimming and J lost 12 bases; unmatched junction nucleotides: 10. The germline CDR1 and CDR2 sequences are LGHDT and YNNKEL (reference sequence). The length of the CDR3 is 14 residues.

The V gene is TRBV4-1, the J gene TRBJ2-7; 9 bases agree with TRBD2. V trimming: 6 bases; J trimming: 0 bases; junction bases outside the gene matches: 3. The CDR3 has 14 residues. Germline V gives CDR1 MGHRA, CDR2 YSYEKL. The CDR3 spells CASRSLAGSYEQYF. The DNA for the CDR3 is TGCGCCAGCAGATCACTAGCGGGCTCCTACGAGCAGTACTTC.